This record looks at one TCR beta chain sequence and its context. The antigen remains undetermined. The sample originates from a study of cytomegalovirus exposure and HLA in healthy donors. Study context: Across some 400 genotyped donors, about 86% landed in the Caucasian-associated ancestry cluster.

CDR1 is SNHLY, CDR2 FYNNEI, per germline. This CDR3 is built from 13 residues. V gave up 8 bases and J gave up 10 bases; unmatched junction bases: 6. Study findings and constraints: A missense variant in DCLRE1C was later tied to TCR beta V- and J-gene trimming.

A multiplex PCR was run with 60 Vbeta primers and 13 Jbeta primers. The method was immunoSEQ multiplex PCR; TCRdb's version includes in-frame clones alone and lacks a portion of them. This repertoire shows fewer than 150,000 clones, roughly 74% found once; its top ten account for approximately 6%. What was sequenced was PBMCs. The source is a woman between 45 and 60 years old in good health and CMV-seropositive. V and J are TRBV2 and TRBJ1-6, with 9 bases aligning to TRBD1. The CDR3, as DNA: TGTGCCAGCCTCGGGACAGGGCAGTCACCCCTCCACTTT. This gives the protein CASLGTGQSPLHF.